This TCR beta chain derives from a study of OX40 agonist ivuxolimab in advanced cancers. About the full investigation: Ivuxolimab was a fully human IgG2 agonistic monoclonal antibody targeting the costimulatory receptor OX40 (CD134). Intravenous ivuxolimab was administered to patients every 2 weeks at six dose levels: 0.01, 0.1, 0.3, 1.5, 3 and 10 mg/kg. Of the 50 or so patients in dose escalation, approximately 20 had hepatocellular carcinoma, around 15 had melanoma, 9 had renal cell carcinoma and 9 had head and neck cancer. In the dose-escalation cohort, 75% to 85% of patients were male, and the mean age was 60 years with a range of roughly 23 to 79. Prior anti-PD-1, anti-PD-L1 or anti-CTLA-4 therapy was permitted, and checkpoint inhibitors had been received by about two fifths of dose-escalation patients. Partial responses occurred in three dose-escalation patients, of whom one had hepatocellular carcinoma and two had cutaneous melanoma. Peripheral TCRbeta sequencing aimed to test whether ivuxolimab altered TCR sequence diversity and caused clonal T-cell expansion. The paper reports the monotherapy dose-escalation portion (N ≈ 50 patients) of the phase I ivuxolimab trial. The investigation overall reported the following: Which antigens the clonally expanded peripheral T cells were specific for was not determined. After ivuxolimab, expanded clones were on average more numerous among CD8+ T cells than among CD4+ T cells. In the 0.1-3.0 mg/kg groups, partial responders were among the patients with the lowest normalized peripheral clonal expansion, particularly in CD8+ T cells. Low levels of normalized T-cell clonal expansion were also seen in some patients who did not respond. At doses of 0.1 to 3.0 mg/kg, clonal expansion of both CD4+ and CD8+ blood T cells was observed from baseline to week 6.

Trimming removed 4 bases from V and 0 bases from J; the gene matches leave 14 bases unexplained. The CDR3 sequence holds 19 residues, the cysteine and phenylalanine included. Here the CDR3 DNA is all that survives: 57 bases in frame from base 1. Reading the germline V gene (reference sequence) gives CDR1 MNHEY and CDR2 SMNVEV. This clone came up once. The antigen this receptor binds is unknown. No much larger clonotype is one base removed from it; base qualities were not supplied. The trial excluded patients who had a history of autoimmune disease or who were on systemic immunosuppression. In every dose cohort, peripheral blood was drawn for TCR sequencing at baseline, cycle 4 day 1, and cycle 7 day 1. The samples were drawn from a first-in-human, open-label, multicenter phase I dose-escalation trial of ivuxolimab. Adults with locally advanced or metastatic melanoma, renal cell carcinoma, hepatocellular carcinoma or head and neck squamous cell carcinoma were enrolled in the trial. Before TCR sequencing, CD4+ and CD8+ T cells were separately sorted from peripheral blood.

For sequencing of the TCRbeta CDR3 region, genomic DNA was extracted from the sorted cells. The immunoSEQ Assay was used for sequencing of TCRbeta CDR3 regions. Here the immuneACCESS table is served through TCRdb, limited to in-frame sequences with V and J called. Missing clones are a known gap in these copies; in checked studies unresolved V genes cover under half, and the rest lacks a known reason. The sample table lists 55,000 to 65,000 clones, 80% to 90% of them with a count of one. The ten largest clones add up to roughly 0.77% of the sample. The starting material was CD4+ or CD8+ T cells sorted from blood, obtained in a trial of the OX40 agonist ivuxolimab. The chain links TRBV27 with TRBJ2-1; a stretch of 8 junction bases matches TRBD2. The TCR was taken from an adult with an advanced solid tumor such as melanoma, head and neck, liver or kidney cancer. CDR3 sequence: CASSSEKFRTSGSYNEQFF. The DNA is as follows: TGTGCCAGCAGTTCCGAAAAGTTTCGAACTAGCGGCTCCTACAATGAGCAGTTCTTC.